This TCR beta chain emerged from a study of human versus mouse CDR3 diversity and MHC coevolution. Across the whole study: Reported immunoSEQ sensitivity was one in 200,000 T cells, with reduced amplification bias. Valid reads per sample ranged from 0.6 x 10^7 to 1.6 x 10^7.

V was shortened by 3 bases and J by 1 base, with 12 bases between the two germline ends. The germline gives CDR1 SEHNR, CDR2 FQNEAQ (reference sequence). The CDR3 is made up of 15 amino acids. The repertoire was sequenced with immunoSEQ multiplex PCR; TCRdb's copy has only in-frame clones and lacks some. The sample shows just under 60,000 clones, 90% to 95% of them seen only once. This clone occurred once. J is TRBJ1-1 and V is TRBV7-9; no definite D call. The TCR sequence derives from a person aged 55 to 75 in good health. The sequenced material came from naive CD4+ T cells from blood. The subset: CD45RO-negative CD62L-positive naive CD4 T cells. CDR3 DNA sequence: TGTGCCAGCAGCTTTTCCCTTACATGGAACACTGAAGCTTTCTTT. Translating gives CASSFSLTWNTEAFF.